A single sample is the source of the 25 T cell receptor beta chains below, sequenced in a study of regulatory T cells in long-lasting Graves disease. Both iRepertoire HTBI primers and Arm-PCR of CDR3 regions were used to build the TCR beta libraries. TCRdb used MiXCR to reprocess the multiplex PCR reads, holding one entry per CDR3 protein. The table records fewer than 400,000 distinct CDR3 sequences, under 25% of them present only once. Time point specified: persistent/refractory GD, antithyroid drugs over 5 years with positive TRAb. From PBMCs, RNA was extracted and then used to make the TCR library. The sample consisted of peripheral blood mononuclear cells (PBMCs), taken when the disease was refractory, from a patient treated with antithyroid drugs. Every receptor here comes from a female donor with Graves disease.

The table lists this clonotype with a few counts. This chain connects TRBV12-3 or TRBV12-4 to TRBJ2-6; a possible D gene is TRBD2 (7 bases). There are 17 residues in the CDR3. Between the trimmed V and J ends, which lost 5 bases and 3 bases, there was a span of 17 bases. This chain's CDR3 is CASSPRGGRGGANVLTF. The CDR3 DNA reads as TGTGCCAGCAGTCCACGAGGGGGGAGGGGTGGGGCCAACGTCCTGACTTTC.

This clonotype was seen more than once but under ten times. The chain employs TRBV2 and TRBJ2-2, with 12 bases that match TRBD2. The germline V gene encodes CDR1 SNHLY and CDR2 FYNNEI. The CDR3 contains 15 residues. J lost 8 bases, V lost 3 bases, and 4 bases had no gene match. The DNA of the CDR3 is TGTGCCAGCAGTGAGACTAGCGGGAGTCTGGGGGAGCTGTTTTTT. It encodes CASSETSGSLGELFF.

This clonotype was seen repeatedly, ten times or more. The V and J genes are TRBV6-1 and TRBJ2-7; a weak D match, TRBD1 (5 bases). CDR1 MNHNS and CDR2 SASEGT come from the germline V gene. This CDR3 is 12 amino acids long. V was shortened by 10 bases and J by 6 bases, with 16 bases between the two germline ends. The CDR3 DNA sequence: TGTGCCATAGGGGCGAGAAAGGGCGAGCAGTACTTC. It translates to CAIGARKGEQYF.

Many counts were recorded for this clonotype. The rearrangement joins TRBV6-5 to TRBJ2-7; D is tentatively TRBD1 or TRBD2 (5 bases each). The CDR3 has 15 amino acids. The V and J ends lost 2 bases and 0 bases respectively, with 11 bases between them. Per germline, CDR1 MNHEY and CDR2 SVGAGI. The CDR3 region is CASSYRDVSSYEQYF. The CDR3 DNA sequence: TGTGCCAGCAGTTACCGGGACGTGAGCTCCTACGAGCAGTACTTC.

This clonotype was recorded at least ten times. The V call is TRBV6-1, the J call TRBJ1-2, with D uncertain. V was cut by 6 bases and J by 7 bases, with 18 bases left in between. The germline CDR1 and CDR2 sequences are MNHNS and SASEGT. This CDR3 spans 14 amino acids. The DNA of the CDR3 is TGTGCCAGCAGCCGCCTTCTATCGACGGGTGGCTACACCTTC. This codes for CASSRLLSTGGYTF.

Points on this clonotype: With only one base between it and a far larger clone, this is likely a read error. Here the CDR3 DNA reads TGTGCCAGCAGTTCCCAGTCAATTGTCAGCTCCTACGAGCAGTACTTC. Its protein is CASSSQSIVSSYEQYF. The chain links TRBV7-2 to TRBJ2-7; D call uncertain. V lost 6 bases and J 0 bases, leaving 18 bases between the germline ends. Germline V gives CDR1 SGHTA, CDR2 FQGNSA. The CDR3 is 16 amino acids.

Only a few counts were recorded for this clonotype. The chain joins TRBV20-1 to TRBJ2-1, with a possible D match to TRBD2 (6 bases). In germline, CDR1 is DFQATT, CDR2 SNEGSKA (reference sequence). This CDR3 comprises 14 residues. The germline V and J ends were trimmed by 0 bases and 8 bases, with 14 bases remaining between them. CDR3 in amino acids: CSARDHGGTDEQFF. CDR3 coding DNA: TGCAGTGCTAGAGATCACGGGGGAACGGATGAGCAGTTCTTC.

This clonotype was observed many times. J is TRBJ1-2 and V is TRBV27; 9 bases agree with TRBD1. This CDR3 has 15 residues. J gave up 3 bases and V 7 bases, and 9 bases lay outside the gene matches. CDR1 and CDR2 (germline): MNHEY, SMNVEV (reference sequence). The CDR3 is CASKQGDRVHYGYTF. CDR3 sequence (DNA): TGTGCCAGCAAACAAGGGGACAGGGTTCACTATGGCTACACCTTC.

This clonotype came up a few times. V usage is TRBV29-1 and J usage is TRBJ1-1; 7 nucleotides align to TRBD1. Trimming removed 7 bases from V and 6 bases from J; junction bases left unmatched: 5. CDR3 length equals 11 residues. Per germline, CDR1 SQVTM and CDR2 ANQGSEA. The CDR3 DNA sequence: TGCAGCGGGGCAGGGGGTCCTGAAGCTTTCTTT. It translates to CSGAGGPEAFF.

Only a few counts were recorded for this clonotype. This chain connects TRBV29-1 to TRBJ2-1; TRBD1 might be the D (6 bases). Trimming removed 6 bases at V and 7 bases at J, with 16 bases between. The V gene's germline CDR1 is SQVTM and CDR2 ANQGSEA. CDR3 size: 13 residues. In nucleotides, the CDR3 is TGCAGCGTAGAAACAGGGTTCCCAAATGAGCAGTTCTTC. Translated, it gives CSVETGFPNEQFF.

In this sample, this clonotype turned up many times. The chain couples TRBV11-2 to TRBJ1-5; TRBD1 agrees at 9 bases. The V gene end was trimmed by 5 bases and the J gene end by 5 bases; junction bases not matched to a gene: 4. Germline assignment: CDR1 SGHAT and CDR2 FQNNGV. The length of the CDR3 is 14 residues. CDR3: CASSEGTGHQPQHF. The CDR3 nucleotides read TGTGCCAGCAGCGAAGGGACAGGGCATCAGCCCCAGCATTTT.

V and J are TRBV4-1 and TRBJ2-7, with D uncertain. CDR3 size: 15 residues. Germline assignment: CDR1 MGHRA and CDR2 YSYEKL. With 4 bases removed from V and 6 bases from J, the gap between germline ends came to 19 bases. CDR3 bases: TGCGCCAGCAGCCCTATCAAGGGCAGGCCGGGCGAGCAGTACTTC. The encoded protein is CASSPIKGRPGEQYF.

This clonotype has more than one count but fewer than ten. J is TRBJ1-6 and V is TRBV7-2; a possible D gene is TRBD1 (5 bases). V was shortened by 1 base and J by 9 bases, with 10 bases between the two germline ends. Germline V gene data show CDR1 as SGHTA and CDR2 as FQGNSA. There are 14 residues in the CDR3. The CDR3, as DNA: TGTGCCAGCAGCTTAGACGCTGGGGGTTCACCCCTCCACTTT. Translation: CASSLDAGGSPLHF. Based on the CDR3 plus reference TRBV7-2 and TRBJ1-6, the full variable domain is GAGVSQSPSNKVTEKGKDVELRCDPISGHTALYWYRQSLGQGLEFLIYFQGNSAPDKSGLPSDRFSAERTGGSVSTLTIQRTQQEDSAVYLCASSLDAGGSPLHFGNGTRLTVT.

The chain links TRBV11-2 to TRBJ2-7, with D perhaps given as TRBD1 or TRBD2 (6 bases each). Germline-derived CDR1 and CDR2 are SGHAT and FQNNGV. Trimming took 4 bases from V and 4 from J, leaving 14 bases between them. The CDR3 has 14 amino acids. CDR3 in amino acids: CASSSAGHFYEQYF. DNA of the CDR3: TGTGCCAGCAGCTCGGCGGGACACTTTTACGAGCAGTACTTC.

The chain uses TRBV30 and TRBJ1-2; maybe TRBD1 (6 bases). The V gene lost 2 bases and the J gene lost 2 bases, with 12 bases spanning the gap. This CDR3 has 14 residues. Germline values: CDR1 GTSNPN, CDR2 SVGIG (reference sequence). CDR3 nucleotides: TGTGCCTGGAGTCAGGGACACCTAAACTATGGCTACACCTTC. Protein sequence: CAWSQGHLNYGYTF.

This clonotype was observed at least ten times. The chain uses TRBV2 and TRBJ2-2; no reliable D call. This CDR3 spans 13 amino acids. The ends were cut back, 2 bases at V and 7 bases at J, with 8 bases in the middle. In germline, CDR1 is SNHLY, CDR2 FYNNEI. The CDR3 region is CASSEYNGGELFF. The CDR3 nucleotides are TGTGCCAGCAGTGAATACAACGGCGGGGAGCTGTTTTTT.

This clonotype was seen repeatedly, ten times or more. The chain has TRBV11-2 and TRBJ2-7; 9 nucleotides align to TRBD1. Trimming took 1 base from V and 6 from J; bases not matched to a gene: 7. The CDR3 runs 15 residues. Germline lookup yields CDR1 SGHAT and CDR2 FQNNGV. The DNA of the CDR3 is TGTGCCAGCAGCTTAGTTTGGGGACAGGGTTTCGAGCAGTACTTC. It encodes CASSLVWGQGFEQYF.

The chain has TRBV30 and TRBJ1-5; D may be TRBD1 (6 bases). In germline, CDR1 is GTSNPN, CDR2 SVGIG (reference sequence). CDR3 size: 17 residues. The V and J ends lost 0 bases and 4 bases respectively, with 19 bases between them. CDR3 sequence (DNA): TGTGCCTGGAGTGTACAGGGTTTTGGACAGATAAATCAGCCCCAGCATTTT. It is translated as CAWSVQGFGQINQPQHF.

This clonotype appeared many times. The rearrangement uses TRBV20-1 and TRBJ2-7; D call uncertain. CDR1 is DFQATT, CDR2 SNEGSKA, per germline (reference sequence). Trimming cost V 2 bases and J 4 bases, with 15 bases left between them. The CDR3 is 14 amino acids. The CDR3 bases are TGCAGTGCTAGACCGGACCCGTCTACGTACGAGCAGTACTTC. Translation: CSARPDPSTYEQYF.

V and J are TRBV24-1 and TRBJ2-1, with D possibly matching TRBD2 (6 bases). CDR3 size: 16 residues. Trimming took off 3 bases at V and 5 bases at J, with 16 bases between the two ends. The germline CDR1 and CDR2 sequences are KGHDR and SFDVKD. CDR3 in DNA: TGTGCCACCAGTGATGCAATAGCGGATTATCACAATGAGCAGTTCTTC. It encodes CATSDAIADYHNEQFF.

V usage is TRBV20-1 and J usage is TRBJ1-2, with 9 bases identical to TRBD1. The CDR3 loop spans 13 amino acids. The V gene end was trimmed by 5 bases and the J gene end by 8 bases; junction bases not matched to a gene: 9. Germline CDR1 DFQATT, CDR2 SNEGSKA (reference sequence). CDR3 loop: CSAFKDRGGGYTF. CDR3 coding DNA: TGCAGTGCTTTCAAAGACAGGGGGGGAGGCTACACCTTC.

Concerning this clonotype: The junction departs from the called germline gene at one end, perhaps through a read error. The genes are TRBV5-1 and TRBJ2-1; 9 bases align to TRBD2. The CDR3 spans 15 residues. Germline V gene data show CDR1 as SGHRS and CDR2 as YFSETQ. CDR3 region: CASRLGLAINNEQFF. CDR3 nucleotides: TGCGCCAGCAGGTTGGGACTAGCTATTAACAATGAGCAGTTCTTC. Filled out from reference TRBV5-1 and TRBJ2-1, the complete variable domain reads KAGVTQTPRYLIKTRGQQVTLSCSPISGHRSVSWYQQTPGQGLQFLFEYFSETQRNKGNFPGRFSGRQFSNSRSEMNVSTLELGDSALYLCASRLGLAINNEQFFGPGTRLTVL.

About this clonotype: A much more abundant neighbour one base away suggests this may be a read error. As the CDR3 is not closed by the conserved phenylalanine or tryptophan, this likely results from a read error. The chain carries TRBV12-5 and TRBJ2-2; 9 positions match TRBD2. The CDR3 length is 17 residues. Trimming took 3 bases from V and 3 from J; bases not matched to a gene: 8. The germline V gene has CDR1 LGHNT and CDR2 FRNRAP. The CDR3 bases are TGTGCTAGTGGTTTCCGACTAGCGGACAACGACACCGGGGAGCTGTTTCTT. Its protein is CASGFRLADNDTGELFL.

This clonotype was recorded at least ten times. This rearrangement joins TRBV11-2 to TRBJ2-5; either TRBD1 or TRBD2 may fit D (5 bases each). V was trimmed by 4 bases and J by 2 bases, leaving 14 bases between them. The CDR3 totals 15 residues. Germline V gene lookup returns CDR1 SGHAT and CDR2 FQNNGV. The CDR3 DNA reads TGTGCCAGCAGCTCCGGGACGGACCCGCAAGAGACCCAGTACTTC. This gives the protein CASSSGTDPQETQYF.

The sample holds a few counts of this clonotype. The chain carries TRBV19 and TRBJ1-2; 11 nucleotides match TRBD1. Germline V gives CDR1 LNHDA, CDR2 SQIVND (reference sequence). V lost 10 bases to trimming and J lost 6 bases; unmatched junction nucleotides: 7. The CDR3 covers 13 residues. The CDR3 sequence is CATRTGGFNGYTF. As DNA, the CDR3 is TGTGCCACTCGGACAGGGGGCTTCAATGGCTACACCTTC. Combining the CDR3 with reference TRBV19 and TRBJ1-2 gives the whole variable domain DGGITQSPKYLFRKEGQNVTLSCEQNLNHDAMYWYRQDPGQGLRLIYYSQIVNDFQKGDIAEGYSVSREKKESFPLTVTSAQKNPTAFYLCATRTGGFNGYTFGSGTRLTVV.